Sequencing of this TCR beta chain was carried out in a study of cytomegalovirus exposure and HLA in healthy donors. Points on this clone: Antigen unknown.

Trimming took 0 bases from V and 1 from J, leaving 10 bases between them. Germline CDR1 SGDLS, CDR2 YYNGEE. This CDR3 is built from 15 residues. PCR employed 60 Vbeta and 13 Jbeta primers. Here immunoSEQ multiplex PCR was the method, and the copy in TCRdb shows in-frame clones only, minus some. The data hold about 110,000 clones, with roughly 80% observed a single time. Overall study findings and caveats: The CMV antigen specificity of three CMV-associated chains was confirmed through in vitro analysis. HLA allele associations emerged for roughly 16,000 TCR beta sequences in a later analysis, at 0.05 false discovery rate. TCR beta V- and J-gene trimming, according to a later analysis, was linked to a missense DCLRE1C variant.

The chain employs TRBV9 and TRBJ1-2; the D gene is possibly TRBD1 (5 bases). The sequence came from a man aged 25 to 45 in good health and CMV-seropositive. The sequencing sample was made of PBMCs. The CDR3 loop is CASSVGRGGNYGYTF. In DNA form, the CDR3 reads TGTGCCAGCAGCGTAGGAAGGGGTGGTAACTATGGCTACACCTTC. The variable domain in full, with the rest retrieved from reference TRBV9 and TRBJ1-2, is DSGVTQTPKHLITATGQRVTLRCSPRSGDLSVYWYQQSLDQGLQFLIQYYNGEERAKGNILERFSAQQFPDLHSELNLSSLELGDSALYFCASSVGRGGNYGYTFGSGTRLTVV.